This paragraph covers one T cell receptor beta chain sequence. Its cognate antigen is unknown. The record originates from a study of post-analysis software for immune sequencing data. Unique molecular identifiers featured in each of the TCR beta cDNA libraries. TCRdb used MiXCR to reprocess the PCR reads, holding one entry per CDR3 protein. The sample has fewer than 700,000 distinct CDR3 sequences; roughly two fifths are singletons. Study-wide results and limits: Analysis by F measure revealed that same-batch samples clustered strongly together. Significantly decreased normalized Chao1 diversity was recorded for multiple sclerosis patients relative to controls.

The specimen sequenced was blood. The origin of this receptor is a girl aged 10 to 17 with multiple sclerosis.

CDR3 region: CASSFETQGSASLRKTQYF. In nucleotides, the CDR3 is TGTGCCAGCAGTTTCGAGACCCAGGGGTCCGCTTCCCTACGAAAGACCCAGTACTTC. This chain links TRBV12-3 or TRBV12-4 with TRBJ2-5, with a tentative D call TRBD1 (6 bases). Trimming pared 3 bases from V and 6 bases from J, leaving 29 bases between. This CDR3 has 19 amino acids.